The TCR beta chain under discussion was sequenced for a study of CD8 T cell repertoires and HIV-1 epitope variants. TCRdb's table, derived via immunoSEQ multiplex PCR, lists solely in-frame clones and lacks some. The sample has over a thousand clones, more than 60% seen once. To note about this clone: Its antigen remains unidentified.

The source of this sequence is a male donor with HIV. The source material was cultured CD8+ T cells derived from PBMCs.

CDR3 residues: CASSSPGQGTNNEKLFF. CDR3 nucleotide sequence: TGTGCCAGCAGCTCCCCGGGACAGGGGACCAATAATGAAAAACTGTTTTTT. The chain uses TRBV13 and TRBJ1-4; 10 bases agree with TRBD1. V was pared by 4 bases and J by 4 bases, with 9 bases of the junction left unmatched. The CDR3 runs to 17 residues. Germline V CDR1 and CDR2: PRHDT, FYEKMQ (reference sequence).